In this sample, the clone carrying this T cell receptor beta chain turned up a few times. Its antigen is not identified. This sample is part of a study of cytomegalovirus exposure and HLA in healthy donors. The study, taken as a whole, reports: Among CMV-associated TCR beta chains, most appeared HLA-restricted in a later analysis.

The CDR3 extends over 14 amino acids. Germline CDR1 and CDR2: GTSNPN and SVGIG (reference sequence). Trimming took 5 bases from V and 5 from J; bases not matched to a gene: 10. Primers for the PCR totalled 60 Vbeta and 13 Jbeta. Generated by immunoSEQ multiplex PCR, the TCRdb table keeps only in-frame clones and is missing some. The sample gives just over 200,000 clones, around 86% of which show up once; 2.7% is in the top ten. The rearrangement links TRBV30 to TRBJ2-7; 9 nucleotides align to TRBD1. The sample was PBMCs. The TCR originated in a woman in her forties in good health and CMV-seronegative. CDR3 amino acids: CAWSTGQGSDEQYF. CDR3 DNA: TGTGCCTGGTCAACCGGACAGGGGAGCGACGAGCAGTACTTC. Full variable domain (missing parts from reference TRBV30 and TRBJ2-7): SQTIHQWPATLVQPVGSPLSLECTVEGTSNPNLYWYRQAAGRGLQLLFYSVGIGQISSEVPQNLSASRPQDRQFILSSKKLLLSDSGFYLCAWSTGQGSDEQYFGPGTRLTVT.